Listed here are 21 T cell receptor beta chains from one sample, sequenced in a study of graft-versus-host responses after intestinal transplantation. Data came from immunoSEQ multiplex PCR; TCRdb stores just in-frame clones and leaves some out. The profile shows 75,000 to 90,000 clones, about 89% of them singletons. Their antigen targets remain unknown. Sequences were derived from unstimulated CD4+ T cells sorted from spleen or lymph node cells, sampled before intestinal transplant. The receptors shown here come from a human donor who received an intestinal transplant.

CDR3 sequence (DNA): TGCGCCAGCAGCTTGTTCCCTAAAGCGGGGGTACAAGAGACCCAGTACTTC. This encodes CASSLFPKAGVQETQYF. V usage is TRBV5-1 and J usage is TRBJ2-5; 8 positions match TRBD2. The V segment lost 1 base and the J segment 2 bases; nucleotides outside the gene matches: 10. Per the germline V gene, CDR1 is SGHRS and CDR2 is YFSETQ. The CDR3 runs 17 residues.

The chain recombines TRBV6-5 with TRBJ2-1; a weak D match, TRBD2 (5 bases). The CDR3 is 14 amino acids. CDR1 is MNHEY, CDR2 SVGAGI, per germline. Trimming shortened V by 5 bases and J by 4 bases, and 12 bases separated the two germline ends. CDR3 bases: TGTGCCAGCAGTCAAACTAGAGGGTACAATGAGCAGTTCTTC. Amino acid sequence: CASSQTRGYNEQFF.

The chain employs TRBV5-1 and TRBJ2-3; TRBD1 might be the D (6 bases). V lost 4 bases to trimming and J lost 2 bases, with 11 bases between them. The germline gives CDR1 SGHRS, CDR2 YFSETQ. This CDR3 spans 14 amino acids. CDR3 sequence reads: CASSPRDNTDTQYF. The CDR3 DNA reads TGCGCCAGCAGCCCCCGGGACAACACAGATACGCAGTATTTT.

The CDR3 DNA sequence: TGTGCCAGCAGTGACTTCGAGGGCCACACAGATACGCAGTATTTT. Protein product: CASSDFEGHTDTQYF. The genes are TRBV2 and TRBJ2-3, with a possible D match to TRBD2 (5 bases). The germline V gene has CDR1 SNHLY and CDR2 FYNNEI. The V gene lost 3 bases and the J gene lost 2 bases, with 12 bases spanning the gap. This CDR3 is 15 amino acids long.

This chain links TRBV4-1 with TRBJ2-7; possibly TRBD1 for D (6 bases). The V and J ends lost 1 base and 4 bases respectively, with 8 bases between them. Per germline, CDR1 MGHRA and CDR2 YSYEKL. This CDR3 spans 13 amino acids. Here the CDR3 DNA reads TGCGCCAGCAGCCAAGTTCAGGGGTACGAGCAGTACTTC. Residues: CASSQVQGYEQYF.

The V call is TRBV7-5, the J call TRBJ1-5; the table assigns TRBD1, which was not confirmed against the DNA. TRBV7-5 is recorded as a pseudogene. The CDR3 length is 16 residues. The CDR3 reads CARSLVPKGAGQPQHF. The CDR3 nucleotides are TGTGCCAGAAGCTTAGTGCCAAAGGGGGCAGGTCAGCCCCAGCATTTT.

The genes are TRBV9 and TRBJ2-7; D ambiguous. The CDR3 loop spans 14 amino acids. The V gene lost 2 bases and the J gene lost 3 bases, with 12 bases spanning the gap. The germline V gene has CDR1 SGDLS and CDR2 YYNGEE. The CDR3 DNA sequence: TGTGCCAGCAGCGTGTCCCCGGGTCTCTACGAGCAGTACTTC. Encoded protein: CASSVSPGLYEQYF.

This clone was observed once. The J gene is TRBJ2-2, the V gene TRBV2; D is possibly TRBD2 (6 bases). Trimming pared 6 bases from V and 4 bases from J, leaving 12 bases between. The CDR3 is 14 amino acids. Germline V CDR1 and CDR2: SNHLY, FYNNEI. CDR3 loop: CASRVSGGTGELFF. CDR3 nucleotide sequence: TGTGCCAGCAGGGTGTCCGGGGGCACCGGGGAGCTGTTTTTT.

The gene calls are TRBV30 and TRBJ1-6; D not certain. CDR3 length equals 13 residues. The V gene lost 3 bases and the J gene lost 9 bases, with 12 bases spanning the gap. The germline V gene encodes CDR1 GTSNPN and CDR2 SVGIG (reference sequence). The CDR3 nucleotides read TGTGCCTGGAGCGGCAGCCAGCGTTCACCCCTCCACTTT. Translating it yields CAWSGSQRSPLHF.

V usage is TRBV5-5 and J usage is TRBJ2-5; the D gene is possibly TRBD1 (6 bases). This CDR3 has 12 amino acids. The V and J ends lost 1 base and 5 bases respectively, with 6 bases between them. The germline V gene has CDR1 SGHKS and CDR2 YYEKEE (reference sequence). The CDR3 sequence is CASSLQGETQYF. The CDR3 coding sequence is TGTGCCAGCAGCTTGCAGGGGGAGACCCAGTACTTC.

This clone has only one observation. The gene calls are TRBV5-1 and TRBJ1-4; 8 bases are shared with TRBD1. CDR1 and CDR2 (germline): SGHRS, YFSETQ. V was clipped by 4 bases and J by 5 bases; unmatched bases: 7. This CDR3 is 15 amino acids long. CDR3 amino acids: CASSPRQGPNEKLFF. In DNA form, the CDR3 reads TGCGCCAGCAGCCCTCGACAGGGGCCGAATGAAAAACTGTTTTTT.

The chain uses TRBV27 and TRBJ1-2, with TRBD1 as a possible D gene (5 bases). The CDR3 is 13 amino acids. Germline assignment: CDR1 MNHEY and CDR2 SMNVEV (reference sequence). Trimming shortened V by 3 bases and J by 2 bases, and 7 bases separated the two germline ends. The CDR3 DNA reads as TGTGCCAGCAGTTTGGGGGGGAACTATGGCTACACCTTC. This translates into CASSLGGNYGYTF.

The chain uses TRBV27 and TRBJ1-4, with a tentative D call TRBD1 (6 bases). The germline V and J ends were trimmed by 5 bases and 3 bases, with 22 bases remaining between them. Germline V gene lookup returns CDR1 MNHEY and CDR2 SMNVEV (reference sequence). CDR3 length: 18 amino acids. The CDR3 loop reads CASSGYRVGGWANEKLFF. The DNA for the CDR3 is TGTGCCAGCAGTGGATACAGGGTCGGAGGATGGGCTAATGAAAAACTGTTTTTT.

The chain combines TRBV5-1 with TRBJ2-2, with D possibly matching TRBD1 (5 bases). V dropped 1 base and J dropped 4 bases, with 26 bases sitting between them. Germline V CDR1 and CDR2: SGHRS, YFSETQ. The CDR3 runs 20 residues. DNA for the CDR3: TGCGCCAGCAGCTTGTGGGGTCCCAGGGTTGGAGTACCGGGCACCGGGGAGCTGTTTTTT. Protein: CASSLWGPRVGVPGTGELFF.

This chain connects TRBV9 to TRBJ2-2; no definite D call. This CDR3 has 12 amino acids. Germline V gene data show CDR1 as SGDLS and CDR2 as YYNGEE. The V and J ends lost 1 base and 7 bases respectively, with 5 bases between them. The CDR3 coding sequence is TGTGCCAGCAGCGTATTAAACGGGGAGCTGTTTTTT. Its translation: CASSVLNGELFF.

The chain couples TRBV5-5 to TRBJ1-2, with D possibly TRBD1 on 6 matching bases. V shed 0 bases and J shed 5 bases, with 11 bases lying between them. The CDR3 has 14 residues. CDR1 SGHKS and CDR2 YYEKEE come from the germline V gene (reference sequence). The CDR3 DNA sequence: TGTGCCAGCAGCTTGGAGGGACACCGATATGGCTACACCTTC. It is translated as CASSLEGHRYGYTF.

The J gene is TRBJ2-3, the V gene TRBV7-6; TRBD2 agrees at 10 bases. From germline, CDR1 is SGHVS and CDR2 FNYEAQ. This CDR3 has 16 amino acids. The V gene end was trimmed by 1 base and the J gene end by 3 bases; junction bases not matched to a gene: 4. The CDR3 spells CASSLGASGSTDTQYF. The CDR3 region has the DNA TGTGCCAGCAGCTTAGGGGCTAGCGGGAGTACAGATACGCAGTATTTT.

The chain carries TRBV7-4 and TRBJ2-7; 16 bases fit TRBD2. Germline lookup yields CDR1 SGHVT and CDR2 SQSDAQ. The junction had 6 bases not matched to a gene; V was cut back by 5 bases and J by 2 bases. This CDR3 is 17 amino acids long. The DNA for the CDR3 is TGTGCCAGCAGCGCCGGGACTAGCGGGAGGGTAACCTACGAGCAGTACTTC. It yields the protein CASSAGTSGRVTYEQYF. Full variable domain (rest looked up from reference TRBV7-4 and TRBJ2-7): GAGVSQSPRYKVAKRGRDVALRCDSISGHVTLYWYRQTLGQGSEVLTYSQSDAQRDKSGRPSGRFSAERPERSVSTLKIQRTEQGDSAVYLCASSAGTSGRVTYEQYFGPGTRLTVT.

This rearrangement joins TRBV28 to TRBJ1-6, with 8 bases matching TRBD1. V shed 5 bases and J 10 bases; nucleotides not matched to a gene: 7. This CDR3 comprises 14 residues. Germline V gene sequence: CDR1 MDHEN, CDR2 SYDVKM. CDR3 bases: TGTGCCAGCAGTCCTGGACAGGGTGTCTCACCCCTCCACTTT. This codes for CASSPGQGVSPLHF.

The rearrangement joins TRBV19 to TRBJ1-2; D remains unclear. The V end was cut by 3 bases, the J end by 6 bases, with 14 bases between. The CDR3 runs to 14 residues. Looked up from germline, CDR1 is LNHDA and CDR2 is SQIVND (reference sequence). This chain's CDR3 is CASSIPGKRNGYTF. Written as DNA, the CDR3 is TGTGCCAGTAGTATCCCGGGGAAAAGAAATGGCTACACCTTC.

The V call is TRBV7-3, the J call TRBJ2-1; 11 nucleotides line up with TRBD2. V lost 2 bases, J lost 7 bases, and 7 bases stayed unmatched. Germline CDR1 reads SGHTA; CDR2 reads FQGTGA. The CDR3 totals 16 residues. DNA for the CDR3: TGTGCCAGCAGCTTAGGGTCTAGCGGGAGGTGGAATGAGCAGTTCTTC. Amino acid sequence: CASSLGSSGRWNEQFF.